This TCR beta chain was sequenced for a study of blood T cell repertoires in COVID-19. Study-level background: Samples of COVID-19 (acute and convalescent) were obtained from the United States, Italy and Spain. Sample material is recorded as cDNA or gDNA derived from T cells, B-cell-depleted T cells, or PBMCs.

There are a few counts of this clone. Methods used by the authors: Scientists estimated how many nucleated cells there were by amplifying reference gene primers. Method: immunoSEQ multiplex PCR; TCRdb's copy keeps in-frame clones and lacks some. That table supplies the V and J calls and clone size; D and trimming were determined from the DNA. This repertoire shows 100,000 or so clones, 80% to 90% found once; its top ten account for around a tenth. The J segment lost 7 bases and the V segment lost 2 bases, leaving 4 bases of the junction unmatched. Per the germline V gene, CDR1 is SNHLY and CDR2 is FYNNEI. The CDR3 consists of 14 residues.

The TCR sequence derives from a woman aged 70-85 years with acute or convalescent COVID-19. Sequenced material: peripheral blood. V is TRBV2 and J is TRBJ2-7; TRBD1 matches 11 bases. The CDR3 protein is CASSESGQGGEQYF. CDR3 nucleotides: TGTGCCAGCAGTGAATCGGGACAGGGGGGAGAGCAGTACTTC. Based on the CDR3 plus reference TRBV2 and TRBJ2-7, the full variable domain is EPEVTQTPSHQVTQMGQEVILRCVPISNHLYFYWYRQILGQKVEFLVSFYNNEISEKSEIFDDQFSVERPDGSNFTLKIRSTKLEDSAMYFCASSESGQGGEQYFGPGTRLTVT.